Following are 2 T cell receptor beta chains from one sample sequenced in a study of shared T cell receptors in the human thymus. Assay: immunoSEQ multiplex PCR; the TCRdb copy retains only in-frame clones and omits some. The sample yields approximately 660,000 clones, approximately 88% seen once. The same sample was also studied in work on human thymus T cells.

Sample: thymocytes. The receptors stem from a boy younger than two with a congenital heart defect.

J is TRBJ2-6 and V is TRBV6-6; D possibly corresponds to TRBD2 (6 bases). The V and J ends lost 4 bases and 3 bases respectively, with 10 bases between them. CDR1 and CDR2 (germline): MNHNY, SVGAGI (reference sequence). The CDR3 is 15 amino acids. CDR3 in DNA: TGTGCCAGCAGTTCATGGGGGGATGGGGCCAACGTCCTGACTTTC. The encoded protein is CASSSWGDGANVLTF.

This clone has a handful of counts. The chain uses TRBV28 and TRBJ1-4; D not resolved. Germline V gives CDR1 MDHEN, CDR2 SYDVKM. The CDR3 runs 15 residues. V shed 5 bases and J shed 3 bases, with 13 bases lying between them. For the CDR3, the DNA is TGTGCCAGCAGTGCCGCGGGTTGGGCTAATGAAAAACTGTTTTTT. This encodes CASSAAGWANEKLFF.